Sequencing of this TCR beta chain was carried out in a study of blood T cell repertoires in COVID-19. In the source study's methods: Amplification with reference gene primers provided the estimates of nucleated cell counts. Sequenced by immunoSEQ multiplex PCR; TCRdb stores in-frame clones only, minus some. V and J calls and clone size come straight from that table; D and trimming were deduced from the DNA. The repertoire holds about 320,000 clones, over 75% seen once, with roughly 7% in the top ten. With 0 bases removed from V and 5 bases from J, the gap between germline ends came to 10 bases. This CDR3 is 14 amino acids long. Germline V gene lookup returns CDR1 ENHRY and CDR2 SYGVKD.

This sequence joins TRBV10-3 and TRBJ1-2; D call uncertain. This TCR derives from a human donor in a cohort sampled during active COVID-19. Sequenced material: peripheral blood. The CDR3 DNA is TGTGCCATCAGTGAGTCGTTATCCTTGTATGGCTACACCTTC. Protein product: CAISESLSLYGYTF.